These 11 T cell receptor beta chains originate from one sample sequenced in a study of blood T cell repertoires in COVID-19. Here immunoSEQ multiplex PCR was the method, and the copy in TCRdb shows in-frame clones only, minus some. The table lists approximately 310,000 clones, 75% to 90% of them singletons, with 1.5% to 2% in the top ten. Material for sequencing was PBMCs or T cells enriched from blood (not recorded which). The receptors were gathered from a young woman who had been exposed to COVID-19.

This chain links TRBV19 with TRBJ1-2; D gene ambiguous. V was clipped by 7 bases and J by 5 bases, with 20 bases between them. The CDR3 covers 15 residues. CDR1 is LNHDA, CDR2 SQIVND, per germline (reference sequence). The CDR3, as DNA: TGTGCCAGTATCCCTCGCGGCAGTGTTGGGTATGGCTACACCTTC. Protein product: CASIPRGSVGYGYTF.

DNA for the CDR3: TGTGCCAGCAGTTCCCAAGGGGAGGGGAGACCGGACTATGGCTACACCTTC. Protein: CASSSQGEGRPDYGYTF. The V gene is TRBV28, the J gene TRBJ1-2; possible D gene TRBD1, 5 bases. Deletions cut 4 bases from V and 3 bases from J, with 21 bases between. CDR1 MDHEN and CDR2 SYDVKM come from the germline V gene. CDR3 size: 17 residues.

The gene calls are TRBV19 and TRBJ2-3; D may be TRBD1 (6 bases). The germline gives CDR1 LNHDA, CDR2 SQIVND (reference sequence). The CDR3 runs 13 residues. V was pared by 5 bases and J by 5 bases, with 11 bases between. In nucleotides, the CDR3 is TGTGCCAGTAGTCCAGGGGTGATAGATACGCAGTATTTT. Its protein product is CASSPGVIDTQYF.

This chain joins TRBV29-1 and TRBJ2-1; 11 bases align to TRBD1. There are 14 residues in the CDR3. In germline, CDR1 is SQVTM, CDR2 ANQGSEA. Trimming removed 6 bases from V and 9 bases from J; junction bases left unmatched: 10. This CDR3 reads CSVIGQGAKGEQFF. As DNA, the CDR3 is TGCAGCGTCATTGGACAGGGGGCTAAAGGTGAGCAGTTCTTC.

The sample holds a few counts of this clone. In DNA form, the CDR3 reads TGTGCCAGCAGCCCCGGAGGGGTAATCTATGGCTACACCTTC. Its protein product is CASSPGGVIYGYTF. The V and J genes are TRBV5-6 and TRBJ1-2, with D maybe TRBD1 (5 bases). Germline V gene lookup returns CDR1 SGHDT and CDR2 YYEEEE. This CDR3 region has 14 residues. The V and J ends lost 4 bases and 4 bases respectively, with 14 bases between them.

The J gene is TRBJ1-5, the V gene TRBV6-1; D might be TRBD1 (5 bases). There are 14 residues in the CDR3. The ends were cut back, 1 base at V and 2 bases at J, with 6 bases in the middle. The V gene's germline CDR1 is MNHNS and CDR2 SASEGT. CDR3 amino acids: CASSEEQGNQPQHF. The DNA of the CDR3 is TGTGCCAGCAGTGAAGAACAGGGCAATCAGCCCCAGCATTTT.

This clone showed up just a few times. The chain joins TRBV28 to TRBJ2-2, with 9 bases aligning to TRBD2. J gave up 6 bases and V 7 bases, and 3 bases lay outside the gene matches. The CDR3 length is 13 residues. CDR1 is MDHEN, CDR2 SYDVKM, per germline. CDR3 sequence reads: CASTLAGAGELFF. CDR3 nucleotide sequence: TGTGCCAGCACATTAGCGGGAGCCGGGGAGCTGTTTTTT.

This rearrangement joins TRBV28 to TRBJ1-3; D is possibly TRBD1 (6 bases). This CDR3 has 16 amino acids. CDR1 MDHEN and CDR2 SYDVKM come from the germline V gene. The V gene lost 1 base and the J gene lost 4 bases, with 14 bases spanning the gap. This chain's CDR3 is CASSLSMGARGNTIYF. CDR3 coding DNA: TGTGCCAGCAGTTTATCGATGGGGGCGCGGGGAAACACCATATATTTT.

The genes are TRBV7-9 and TRBJ1-5; D is possibly TRBD1 (6 bases). CDR3 length: 13 amino acids. CDR1 and CDR2 (germline): SEHNR, FQNEAQ (reference sequence). V dropped 5 bases and J dropped 6 bases, with 11 bases sitting between them. For the CDR3, the DNA is TGTGCCAGCAGCCAACAGACAGGTCAGCCCCAGCATTTT. This sequence encodes CASSQQTGQPQHF.

The CDR3 DNA sequence: TGTGTCAGAAGCCACGATGGGACAAGGGAGGGGACCTATGGCTACACCTTC. Amino acid sequence: CVRSHDGTREGTYGYTF. V and J are TRBV7-5 and TRBJ1-2. TRBV7-5 is a pseudogene segment. The CDR3 has 17 residues.

The chain recombines TRBV6-5 with TRBJ2-7; TRBD1 matches at 11 bases. CDR1 MNHEY and CDR2 SVGAGI come from the germline V gene. The CDR3 is made up of 14 amino acids. Germline trimming cut 9 bases from V and 2 bases from J; bases unmatched to any gene: 6. Written as DNA, the CDR3 is TGTGCCAGTAAGATGGGACAGGGGGCCTACGAGCAGTACTTC. Translating it yields CASKMGQGAYEQYF.